These 18 T cell receptor beta chains share one sample of origin, sequenced in a study of T-cell memory formation after mild COVID-19. TCRdb ran MiXCR on the 5' RACE reads and lists one entry per CDR3 protein. The sample lists hundreds of thousands of distinct CDR3 sequences, about a fifth seen once, with roughly 9.1% in the top ten. The source material was PBMCs or a T cell subset sorted from them (not recorded which). The origin of the receptors is an adult woman who had mild COVID-19 (a few samples of this study predate the infection). Cell type and time point are not known.

This clonotype was seen a few times. The chain combines TRBV25-1 with TRBJ1-4; D ambiguous. Trimming took 7 bases from V and 0 from J, leaving 12 bases between them. Germline V gene sequence: CDR1 MGHDK, CDR2 SYGVNS. This CDR3 is built from 15 residues. The CDR3 protein is CASTEVESTNEKLFF. The CDR3 bases are TGTGCCAGCACCGAAGTGGAGTCAACTAATGAAAAACTGTTTTTT.

This clonotype was found a few times. The rearrangement uses TRBV30 and TRBJ2-7, with no clear D. CDR1 is GTSNPN and CDR2 is SVGIG in the germline V gene (reference sequence). CDR3 length equals 12 residues. The germline V and J ends were trimmed by 2 bases and 3 bases, with 8 bases remaining between them. CDR3: CAWSLGYYEQYF. The CDR3 DNA follows: TGTGCCTGGAGTCTTGGGTACTACGAGCAGTACTTC.

The chain has TRBV18 and TRBJ1-6; weak D call: TRBD1 (5 bases). V gave up 3 bases and J gave up 4 bases, with 16 bases separating them. This CDR3 is built from 17 residues. Germline V gives CDR1 KGHSH, CDR2 LQKENI. The CDR3 bases are TGTGCCAGCTCACCGGGGAGAAGGGGTCAGTATAATTCACCCCTCCACTTT. Protein: CASSPGRRGQYNSPLHF.

The CDR3 here is CASRRQGGWRGTDTQYF. The CDR3 bases are TGTGCCAGCAGGAGGCAGGGCGGATGGAGGGGCACAGATACGCAGTATTTT. The chain combines TRBV5-6 with TRBJ2-3; D perhaps matches TRBD2 (6 bases). This CDR3 region has 17 residues. The V and J ends lost 5 bases and 1 base respectively, with 20 bases between them. Per the germline V gene, CDR1 is SGHDT and CDR2 is YYEEEE.

This clonotype was counted at least ten times. The chain links TRBV7-9 to TRBJ2-5; 7 bases map to TRBD1. Germline V gives CDR1 SEHNR, CDR2 FQNEAQ (reference sequence). V lost 5 bases to trimming and J lost 4 bases; unmatched junction nucleotides: 13. The CDR3 is 16 amino acids. The CDR3 sequence: CASSPVQGDVRETQYF. The CDR3 nucleotides are TGTGCCAGCAGCCCGGTGCAGGGGGACGTTCGAGAGACCCAGTACTTC.

V gene TRBV9 combines with J gene TRBJ2-1, with no clear D. The germline V gene encodes CDR1 SGDLS and CDR2 YYNGEE. V shed 0 bases and J shed 4 bases, with 8 bases lying between them. CDR3 length: 14 amino acids. CDR3: CASSVGSLYNEQFF. CDR3 DNA: TGTGCCAGCAGCGTAGGGAGCTTATACAATGAGCAGTTCTTC. Based on the CDR3 plus reference TRBV9 and TRBJ2-1, the full variable domain is DSGVTQTPKHLITATGQRVTLRCSPRSGDLSVYWYQQSLDQGLQFLIQYYNGEERAKGNILERFSAQQFPDLHSELNLSSLELGDSALYFCASSVGSLYNEQFFGPGTRLTVL.

This clonotype came up a few times. The rearrangement uses TRBV12-3 or TRBV12-4 and TRBJ2-2; a weak D match, TRBD1 (6 bases). Trimming took off 5 bases at V and 3 bases at J, with 7 bases between the two ends. This CDR3 has 13 amino acids. The chain's CDR3 is CASSTGYTGELFF. The CDR3, as DNA: TGTGCCAGCAGTACAGGGTACACCGGGGAGCTGTTTTTT.

This clonotype was seen more than once but under ten times. The V and J genes are TRBV15 and TRBJ2-1, with 8 bases identical to TRBD2. Trimming removed 0 bases from V and 7 bases from J; junction bases left unmatched: 8. This CDR3 comprises 16 residues. Germline CDR1 LNHNV, CDR2 YYDKDF (reference sequence). For the CDR3, the DNA is TGTGCCACCAGCAGAGATCGCGAGCGGGAGCTTAATGAGCAGTTCTTC. Amino acid sequence: CATSRDRERELNEQFF.

This clonotype has more than one count but fewer than ten. The chain has TRBV12-3 or TRBV12-4 and TRBJ2-1, with D perhaps matching TRBD2 (6 bases). The length of the CDR3 is 13 residues. The ends were cut back, 11 bases at V and 4 bases at J, with 15 bases in the middle. Here the CDR3 DNA reads TGTGCCCTCGGGGGAACTATGTACAATGAGCAGTTCTTC. Translating gives CALGGTMYNEQFF.

This clonotype has just a few counts. The rearrangement links TRBV20-1 to TRBJ2-3; tentatively, D is TRBD1 or TRBD2 (6 bases each). CDR3 length: 15 residues. CDR1 is DFQATT and CDR2 is SNEGSKA in the germline V gene (reference sequence). Trimming stripped 1 base from V and 1 base from J, with 12 bases between. The DNA of the CDR3 is TGCAGTGCTAGAGTGTCGGGGGCGGGCACAGATACGCAGTATTTT. As protein: CSARVSGAGTDTQYF.

This clonotype was picked up a small number of times. The chain carries TRBV5-4 and TRBJ2-7; 8 bases align to TRBD1. Germline lookup yields CDR1 SGHNT and CDR2 YYREEE (reference sequence). The CDR3 spans 16 residues. The V gene end was trimmed by 3 bases and the J gene end by 5 bases; junction bases not matched to a gene: 13. CDR3 region: CASSSSGQANIHEQYF. The DNA of the CDR3 is TGTGCCAGCAGCTCCTCGGGACAGGCGAATATCCACGAGCAGTACTTC.

The V and J genes are TRBV29-1 and TRBJ1-2, with 8 bases identical to TRBD1. CDR1 is SQVTM and CDR2 is ANQGSEA in the germline V gene. This CDR3 is built from 14 residues. With 6 bases clipped from V and 4 bases from J, the junction kept 10 bases outside the gene matches. The CDR3: CSVARTGKSYGYTF. Here the CDR3 DNA reads TGCAGCGTGGCCCGGACAGGGAAAAGCTATGGCTACACCTTC.

This clonotype was seen many times. The chain has TRBV6-5 and TRBJ1-2, with TRBD1 matching over 8 bases. This CDR3 has 13 residues. Losses at the gene ends were 4 bases for V and 3 bases for J; bases not matched to a gene: 1. From germline, CDR1 is MNHEY and CDR2 SVGAGI. CDR3 loop: CASSLTGDYGYTF. The DNA for the CDR3 is TGTGCCAGCAGTTTGACAGGGGACTATGGCTACACCTTC.

V is TRBV7-9 and J is TRBJ2-6, with TRBD1 matching over 7 bases. Trimming took 5 bases from V and 0 from J; bases not matched to a gene: 7. Per the germline V gene, CDR1 is SEHNR and CDR2 is FQNEAQ (reference sequence). CDR3 length equals 17 residues. The CDR3 region is CASSIRRTGSGANVLTF. DNA for the CDR3: TGTGCCAGCAGCATACGTAGGACAGGCTCTGGGGCCAACGTCCTGACTTTC.

There are a few counts of this clonotype. The chain combines TRBV6-5 with TRBJ1-2; 8 bases match TRBD1. CDR3 length: 16 residues. CDR1 and CDR2 from the germline V gene are MNHEY and SVGAGI. V lost 0 bases to trimming and J lost 4 bases; unmatched junction nucleotides: 7. The CDR3: CASSYSNQGAFYGYTF. CDR3 sequence (DNA): TGTGCCAGCAGTTACTCGAATCAGGGGGCGTTCTATGGCTACACCTTC.

The rearrangement joins TRBV6-1 to TRBJ2-7, with 7 bases matching TRBD2. V was clipped by 3 bases and J by 4 bases; unmatched bases: 6. Per the germline V gene, CDR1 is MNHNS and CDR2 is SASEGT. The CDR3 covers 14 residues. CDR3 coding DNA: TGTGCCAGCAGTGATGCGGGAGTAGTGTACGAGCAGTACTTC. Translation: CASSDAGVVYEQYF.

This clonotype was counted between two and nine times. This sequence joins TRBV24-1 and TRBJ1-2; D ambiguous. Per germline, CDR1 KGHDR and CDR2 SFDVKD. The V gene lost 4 bases and the J gene lost 0 bases, with 5 bases spanning the gap. CDR3 length: 13 amino acids. The CDR3 spells CATSDPTNYGYTF. For the CDR3, the DNA is TGTGCCACCAGTGACCCAACTAACTATGGCTACACCTTC.

The CDR3 region is CASSLNPNPNYQETQYF. As DNA, the CDR3 is TGTGCCAGCAGCTTGAATCCTAACCCGAACTACCAAGAGACCCAGTACTTC. J is TRBJ2-5 and V is TRBV5-8; D gene ambiguous. Germline V lookup: CDR1 SGHTS, CDR2 YDEGEE. V was cut by 1 base and J by 0 bases, with 16 bases left in between. The CDR3 consists of 17 residues.